This TCR beta chain was sequenced for a study of PD-1 blockade in classical Hodgkin lymphoma. Points from the study as a whole: Complete responders' diversity at baseline resembled that of newly diagnosed patients.

CDR1 and CDR2 (germline): SGHRS, YFSETQ. J gave up 6 bases and V 0 bases, and 3 bases lay outside the gene matches. The CDR3 loop spans 15 amino acids. Method: immunoSEQ multiplex PCR; TCRdb's copy keeps in-frame clones and lacks some. The table lists some 10,000 clones, about 80% of them singletons, with about 4% in the top ten. This clone was observed a single time. Its antigen is still unknown. Each of the patients experienced relapse following autologous stem cell transplantation, and their brentuximab vedotin exposure differed. Thawed PBMCs yielded CD4+ T cells through magnetic negative selection. Patients' outcomes at their best amounted to complete response, partial response or progressive disease.

The specimen was CD4+ T cells from blood, collected at baseline. The receptor's source is a human donor with classical Hodgkin lymphoma. V is TRBV5-1 and J is TRBJ1-2, with 12 bases identical to TRBD1. The CDR3 protein is CASSLEGQGADGYTF. The CDR3 DNA is TGCGCCAGCAGCTTGGAGGGACAGGGGGCGGATGGCTACACCTTC.